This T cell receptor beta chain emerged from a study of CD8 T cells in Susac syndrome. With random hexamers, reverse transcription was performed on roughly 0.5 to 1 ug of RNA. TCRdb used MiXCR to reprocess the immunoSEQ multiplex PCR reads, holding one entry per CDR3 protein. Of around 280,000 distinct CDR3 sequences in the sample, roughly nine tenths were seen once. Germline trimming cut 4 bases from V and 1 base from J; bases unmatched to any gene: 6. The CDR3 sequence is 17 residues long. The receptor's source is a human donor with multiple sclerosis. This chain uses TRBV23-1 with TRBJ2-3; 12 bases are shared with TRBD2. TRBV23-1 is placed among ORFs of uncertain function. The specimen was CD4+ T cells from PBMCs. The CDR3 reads CASSLSRTSGGTDTQYF. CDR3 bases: TGCGCCAGCAGTCTCTCGCGGACTAGCGGGGGCACAGATACGCAGTATTTT.